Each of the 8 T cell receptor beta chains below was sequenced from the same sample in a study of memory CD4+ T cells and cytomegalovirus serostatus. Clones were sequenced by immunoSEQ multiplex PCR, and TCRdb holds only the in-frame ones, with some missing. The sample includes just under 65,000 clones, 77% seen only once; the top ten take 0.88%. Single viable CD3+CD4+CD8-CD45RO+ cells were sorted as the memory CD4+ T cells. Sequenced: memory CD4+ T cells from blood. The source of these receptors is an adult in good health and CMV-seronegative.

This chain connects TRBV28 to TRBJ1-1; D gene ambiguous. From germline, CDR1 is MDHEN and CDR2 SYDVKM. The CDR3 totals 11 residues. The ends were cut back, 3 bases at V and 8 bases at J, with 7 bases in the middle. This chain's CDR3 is CASSLAREAFF. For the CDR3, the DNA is TGTGCCAGCAGTTTGGCCAGGGAAGCTTTCTTT. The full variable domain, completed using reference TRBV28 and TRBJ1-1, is DVKVTQSSRYLVKRTGEKVFLECVQDMDHENMFWYRQDPGLGLRLIYFSYDVKMKEKGDIPEGYSVSREKKERFSLILESASTNQTSMYLCASSLAREAFFGQGTRLTVV.

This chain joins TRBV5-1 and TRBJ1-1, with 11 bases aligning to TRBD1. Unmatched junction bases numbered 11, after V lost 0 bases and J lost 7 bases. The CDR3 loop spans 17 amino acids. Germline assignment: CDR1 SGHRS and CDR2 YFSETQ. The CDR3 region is CASSLAVGQGGIDEAFF. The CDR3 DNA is TGCGCCAGCAGCTTGGCCGTGGGACAGGGGGGCATTGATGAAGCTTTCTTT. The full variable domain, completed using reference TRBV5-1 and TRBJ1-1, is KAGVTQTPRYLIKTRGQQVTLSCSPISGHRSVSWYQQTPGQGLQFLFEYFSETQRNKGNFPGRFSGRQFSNSRSEMNVSTLELGDSALYLCASSLAVGQGGIDEAFFGQGTRLTVV.

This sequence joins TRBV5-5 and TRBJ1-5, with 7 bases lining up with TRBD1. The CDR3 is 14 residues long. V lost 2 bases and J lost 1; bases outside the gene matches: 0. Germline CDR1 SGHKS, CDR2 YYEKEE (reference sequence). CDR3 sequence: CASSLQGSNQPQHF. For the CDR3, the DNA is TGTGCCAGCAGCTTACAGGGGAGCAATCAGCCCCAGCATTTT.

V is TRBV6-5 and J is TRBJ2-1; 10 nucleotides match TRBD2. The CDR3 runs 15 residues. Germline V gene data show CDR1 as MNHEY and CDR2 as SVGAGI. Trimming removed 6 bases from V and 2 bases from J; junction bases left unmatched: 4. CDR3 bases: TGTGCCAGCAGCCAAGGACTAGCGGCCTACAATGAGCAGTTCTTC. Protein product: CASSQGLAAYNEQFF.

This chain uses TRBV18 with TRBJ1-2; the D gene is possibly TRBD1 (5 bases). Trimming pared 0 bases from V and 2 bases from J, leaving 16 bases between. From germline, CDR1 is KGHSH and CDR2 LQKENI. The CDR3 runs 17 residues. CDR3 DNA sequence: TGTGCCAGCTCACCACCGCGCTTTCAGGGTCCCAACTATGGCTACACCTTC. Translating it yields CASSPPRFQGPNYGYTF.

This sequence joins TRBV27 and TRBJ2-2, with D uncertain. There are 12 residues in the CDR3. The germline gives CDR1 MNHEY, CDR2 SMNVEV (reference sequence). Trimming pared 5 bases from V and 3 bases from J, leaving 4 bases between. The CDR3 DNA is TGTGCCAGCAGTAGCTACACCGGGGAGCTGTTTTTT. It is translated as CASSSYTGELFF.

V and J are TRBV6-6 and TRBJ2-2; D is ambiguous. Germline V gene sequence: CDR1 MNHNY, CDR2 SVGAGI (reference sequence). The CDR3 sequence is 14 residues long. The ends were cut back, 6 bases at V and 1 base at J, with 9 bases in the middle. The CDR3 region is CASRLSENTGELFF. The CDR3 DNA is TGTGCCAGCAGGTTGAGTGAGAACACCGGGGAGCTGTTTTTT.

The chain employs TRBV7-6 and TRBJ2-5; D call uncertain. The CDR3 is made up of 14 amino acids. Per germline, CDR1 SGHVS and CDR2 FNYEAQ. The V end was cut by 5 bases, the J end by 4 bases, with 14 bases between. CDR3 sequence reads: CASSRGRVTETQYF. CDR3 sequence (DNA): TGTGCCAGCAGCCGCGGTCGGGTTACAGAGACCCAGTACTTC. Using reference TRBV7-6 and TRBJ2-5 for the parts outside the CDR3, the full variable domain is GAGVSQSPRYKVTKRGQDVALRCDPISGHVSLYWYRQALGQGPEFLTYFNYEAQQDKSGLPNDRFSAERPEGSISTLTIQRTEQRDSAMYRCASSRGRVTETQYFGPGTRLLVL.